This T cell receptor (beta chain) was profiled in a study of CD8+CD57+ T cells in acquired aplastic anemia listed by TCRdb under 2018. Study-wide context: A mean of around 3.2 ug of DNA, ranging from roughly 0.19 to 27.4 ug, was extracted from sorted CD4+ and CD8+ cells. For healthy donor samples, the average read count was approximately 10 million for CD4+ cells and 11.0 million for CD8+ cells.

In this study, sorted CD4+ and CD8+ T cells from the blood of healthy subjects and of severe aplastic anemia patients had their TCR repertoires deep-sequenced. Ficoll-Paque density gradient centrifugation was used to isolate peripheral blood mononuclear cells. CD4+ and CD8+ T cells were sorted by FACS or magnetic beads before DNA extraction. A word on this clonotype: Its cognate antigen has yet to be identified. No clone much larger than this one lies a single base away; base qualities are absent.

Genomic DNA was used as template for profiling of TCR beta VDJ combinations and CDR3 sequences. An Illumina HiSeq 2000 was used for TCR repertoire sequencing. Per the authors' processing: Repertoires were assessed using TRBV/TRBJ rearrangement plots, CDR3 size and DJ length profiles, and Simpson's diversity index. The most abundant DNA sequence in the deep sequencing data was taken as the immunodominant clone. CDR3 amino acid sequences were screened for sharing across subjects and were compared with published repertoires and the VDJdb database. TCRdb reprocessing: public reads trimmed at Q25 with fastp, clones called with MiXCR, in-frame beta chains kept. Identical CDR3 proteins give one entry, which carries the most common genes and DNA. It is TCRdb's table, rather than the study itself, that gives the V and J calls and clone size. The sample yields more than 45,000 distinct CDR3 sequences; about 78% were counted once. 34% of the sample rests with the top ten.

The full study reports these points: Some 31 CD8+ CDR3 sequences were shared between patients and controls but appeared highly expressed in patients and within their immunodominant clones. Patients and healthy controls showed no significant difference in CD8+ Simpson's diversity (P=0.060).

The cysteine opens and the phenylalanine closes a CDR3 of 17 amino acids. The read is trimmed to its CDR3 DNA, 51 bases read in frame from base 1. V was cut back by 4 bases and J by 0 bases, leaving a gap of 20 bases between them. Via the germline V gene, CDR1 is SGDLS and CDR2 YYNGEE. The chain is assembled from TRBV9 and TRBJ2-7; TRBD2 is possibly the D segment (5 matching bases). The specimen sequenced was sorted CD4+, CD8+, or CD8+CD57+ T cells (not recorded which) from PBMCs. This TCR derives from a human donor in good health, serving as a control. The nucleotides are TGTGCCAGCAGCTTAGCGCCCAACCGGAGAAGCTCCTACGAGCAGTACTTC. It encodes CASSLAPNRRSSYEQYF.